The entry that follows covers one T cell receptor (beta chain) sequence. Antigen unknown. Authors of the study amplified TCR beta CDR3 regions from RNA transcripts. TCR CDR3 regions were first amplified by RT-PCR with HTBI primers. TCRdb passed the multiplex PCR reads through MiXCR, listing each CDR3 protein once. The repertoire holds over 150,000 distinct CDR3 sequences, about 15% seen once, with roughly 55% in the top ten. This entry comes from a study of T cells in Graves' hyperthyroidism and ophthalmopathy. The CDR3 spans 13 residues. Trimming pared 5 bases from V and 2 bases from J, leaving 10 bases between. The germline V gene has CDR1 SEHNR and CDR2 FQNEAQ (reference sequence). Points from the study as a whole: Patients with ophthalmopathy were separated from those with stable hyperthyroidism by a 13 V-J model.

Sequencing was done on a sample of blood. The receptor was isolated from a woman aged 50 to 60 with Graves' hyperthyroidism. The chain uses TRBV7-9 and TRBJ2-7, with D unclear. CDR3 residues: CASSPAEAYEQYF. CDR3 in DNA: TGTGCCAGCAGCCCCGCGGAAGCCTACGAGCAGTACTTC.